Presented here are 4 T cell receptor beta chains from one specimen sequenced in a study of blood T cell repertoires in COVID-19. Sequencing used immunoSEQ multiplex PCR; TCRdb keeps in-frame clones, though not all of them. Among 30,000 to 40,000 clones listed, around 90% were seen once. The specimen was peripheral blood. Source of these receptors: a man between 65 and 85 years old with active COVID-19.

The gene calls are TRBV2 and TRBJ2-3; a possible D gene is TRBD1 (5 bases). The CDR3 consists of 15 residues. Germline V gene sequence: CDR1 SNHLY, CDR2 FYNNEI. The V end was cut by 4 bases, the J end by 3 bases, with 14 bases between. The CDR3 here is CASSVRGSGTDTQYF. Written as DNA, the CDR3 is TGTGCCAGCAGTGTTAGGGGATCAGGGACAGATACGCAGTATTTT.

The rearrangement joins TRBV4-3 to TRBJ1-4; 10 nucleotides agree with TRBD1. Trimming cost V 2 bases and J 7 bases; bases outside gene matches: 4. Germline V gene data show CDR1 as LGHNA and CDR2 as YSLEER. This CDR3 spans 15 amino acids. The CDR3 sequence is CASSQQTGGSEKLFF. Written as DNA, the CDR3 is TGCGCCAGCAGCCAACAGACAGGGGGCAGTGAAAAACTGTTTTTT.

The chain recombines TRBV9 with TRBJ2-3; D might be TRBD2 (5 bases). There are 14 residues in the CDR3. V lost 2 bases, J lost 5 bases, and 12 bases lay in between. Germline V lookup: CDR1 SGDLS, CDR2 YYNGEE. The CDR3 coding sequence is TGTGCCAGCAGCGTCGAGAGGGCTGGAGATACGCAGTATTTT. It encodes CASSVERAGDTQYF.

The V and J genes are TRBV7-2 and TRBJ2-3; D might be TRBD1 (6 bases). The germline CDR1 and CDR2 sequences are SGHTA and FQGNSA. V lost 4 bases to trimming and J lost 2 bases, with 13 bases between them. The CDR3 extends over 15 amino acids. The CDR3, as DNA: TGTGCCAGCAGCTGGCAGGGGATGCCCACAGATACGCAGTATTTT. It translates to CASSWQGMPTDTQYF.